This T cell receptor beta chain came from a study of blood T cell repertoires in COVID-19. Turning to the study itself: Collection of acute and convalescent COVID-19 samples took place in the United States, Italy and Spain. T cells, B-cell-depleted T cells, or PBMCs supplied cDNA or gDNA.

Germline V gene sequence: CDR1 SGHNT, CDR2 YENEEA. Trimming took 4 bases from V and 5 from J, leaving 17 bases between them. The CDR3 runs to 15 residues. In the authors' workflow: Amplifying reference gene primers gave estimates of nucleated cell counts. Some clones are missing from TCRdb's copy, which holds only in-frame ones; the method was immunoSEQ multiplex PCR. That table supplies the V and J calls and clone size; D and trimming were determined from the DNA. The sample lists 190,000 or so clones; around 87% were seen once. The source material was peripheral blood. The genes are TRBV11-3 and TRBJ2-5; TRBD1 might be the D (6 bases). The TCR originated in a woman aged 18-29 years who had recovered from COVID-19. The DNA for the CDR3 is TGTGCCAGCAGCTCGGACAGCCAGAGTATTGAGACCCAGTACTTC. Translation gives CASSSDSQSIETQYF.